Below are 31 T cell receptor beta chains sequenced from a single sample in a study of blood T cell repertoires in COVID-19. Clones were sequenced by immunoSEQ multiplex PCR, and TCRdb holds only the in-frame ones, with some missing. The sample shows approximately 230,000 clones, approximately 82% of them seen only once. Sequencing input: peripheral blood. The receptors come from an elderly man with acute or convalescent COVID-19.

The CDR3 protein is CASSSRRGGVYGYTF. CDR3 coding DNA: TGTGCCAGCAGTTCCCGGAGGGGGGGCGTCTATGGCTACACCTTC. The V call is TRBV6-5, the J call TRBJ1-2; the D gene is possibly TRBD1 (6 bases). CDR3 length equals 15 residues. The V end was cut by 4 bases, the J end by 4 bases, with 16 bases between. The germline CDR1 and CDR2 sequences are MNHEY and SVGAGI.

V and J are TRBV9 and TRBJ1-2; 10 nucleotides line up with TRBD1. Germline lookup yields CDR1 SGDLS and CDR2 YYNGEE. The CDR3 sequence is 14 residues long. V lost 4 bases, J lost 6 bases, and 6 bases stayed unmatched. The CDR3 DNA reads TGTGCCAGCAGCCCCCGACAGGGGGCGAATGGCTACACCTTC. Its translation: CASSPRQGANGYTF.

The J gene is TRBJ2-1, the V gene TRBV4-2; 10 nucleotides align to TRBD2. This CDR3 contains 17 residues. Germline V gene lookup returns CDR1 LGHNA and CDR2 YNFKEQ. Unmatched junction bases numbered 8, after V lost 0 bases and J lost 6 bases. The CDR3 is CASSQDLAGANINEQFF. The CDR3, as DNA: TGTGCCAGCAGCCAAGATCTAGCGGGAGCCAATATCAATGAGCAGTTCTTC.

V is TRBV28 and J is TRBJ1-5; a possible D gene is TRBD1 (6 bases). This CDR3 region has 16 residues. Germline V gene data show CDR1 as MDHEN and CDR2 as SYDVKM. V lost 5 bases and J 4 bases, leaving 18 bases between the germline ends. CDR3 bases: TGTGCCAGCAGTCGGGGCAGGGGCGGGCAGAATCAGCCCCAGCATTTT. As protein: CASSRGRGGQNQPQHF. The full variable domain, with the rest looked up from reference TRBV28 and TRBJ1-5, is DVKVTQSSRYLVKRTGEKVFLECVQDMDHENMFWYRQDPGLGLRLIYFSYDVKMKEKGDIPEGYSVSREKKERFSLILESASTNQTSMYLCASSRGRGGQNQPQHFGDGTRLSIL.

This clone was seen once. The chain employs TRBV20-1 and TRBJ1-1; possible D gene TRBD1, 6 bases. The CDR3 runs 11 residues. From germline, CDR1 is DFQATT and CDR2 SNEGSKA (reference sequence). Trimming removed 4 bases from V and 8 bases from J, with 11 bases in between. This CDR3 is CSAKDSLEAFF. The CDR3, as DNA: TGCAGTGCTAAGGACAGCCTAGAAGCTTTCTTT.

This chain uses TRBV5-1 with TRBJ2-5, with a weak D call TRBD1 (5 bases). The germline CDR1 and CDR2 sequences are SGHRS and YFSETQ. The CDR3 spans 16 residues. V shed 0 bases and J shed 3 bases, with 15 bases lying between them. In DNA, the CDR3 is TGCGCCAGCAGCTTGGTTGGGGCTTATAATAAAGAGACCCAGTACTTC. This encodes CASSLVGAYNKETQYF. Full variable domain (rest looked up from reference TRBV5-1 and TRBJ2-5): KAGVTQTPRYLIKTRGQQVTLSCSPISGHRSVSWYQQTPGQGLQFLFEYFSETQRNKGNFPGRFSGRQFSNSRSEMNVSTLELGDSALYLCASSLVGAYNKETQYFGPGTRLLVL.

V gene TRBV7-9 combines with J gene TRBJ2-3; D not certain. V lost 2 bases to trimming and J lost 6 bases, with 9 bases between them. The CDR3 has 13 amino acids. Looked up from germline, CDR1 is SEHNR and CDR2 is FQNEAQ (reference sequence). The CDR3 region is CASSLFAADTQYF. CDR3 DNA: TGTGCCAGCAGCTTATTCGCGGCGGATACGCAGTATTTT.

The chain carries TRBV9 and TRBJ2-3; TRBD2 matches at 12 bases. Trimming cost V 3 bases and J 4 bases; bases outside gene matches: 6. Per germline, CDR1 SGDLS and CDR2 YYNGEE. The CDR3 consists of 16 residues. The CDR3 protein is CASSGTSGGKADTQYF. The CDR3 DNA reads TGTGCCAGCAGCGGAACTAGCGGGGGGAAGGCAGATACGCAGTATTTT.

This rearrangement joins TRBV27 to TRBJ1-2; D is perhaps TRBD1 (5 bases). This CDR3 spans 14 amino acids. V lost 8 bases to trimming and J lost 4 bases, with 17 bases between them. Per the germline V gene, CDR1 is MNHEY and CDR2 is SMNVEV (reference sequence). The CDR3 reads CASGQGFGGYGYTF. The CDR3 bases are TGTGCCAGCGGGCAGGGATTCGGGGGCTATGGCTACACCTTC.

This rearrangement joins TRBV28 to TRBJ1-6; D unclear. Trimming cost V 6 bases and J 10 bases, with 13 bases left between them. The CDR3 has 13 amino acids. Germline lookup yields CDR1 MDHEN and CDR2 SYDVKM. This CDR3 is CASRPTRVSPLHF. The CDR3 DNA reads as TGTGCCAGCAGGCCTACTCGGGTCTCACCCCTCCACTTT.

The genes are TRBV5-1 and TRBJ2-2; tentative D call: TRBD2 (5 bases). The CDR3 is 15 amino acids. Germline V lookup: CDR1 SGHRS, CDR2 YFSETQ. The V end lost 4 bases, the J end lost 3 bases, and 13 bases lay between the germline ends. CDR3 sequence reads: CASSPRASDTGELFF. In DNA form, the CDR3 reads TGCGCCAGCAGCCCGCGGGCCTCGGACACCGGGGAGCTGTTTTTT.

The chain links TRBV9 to TRBJ2-7, with a possible D match to TRBD1 (6 bases). The V gene's germline CDR1 is SGDLS and CDR2 YYNGEE. Trimming stripped 0 bases from V and 6 bases from J, with 16 bases between. The CDR3 is 15 amino acids. The CDR3 sequence: CASSVEVGGRVEQYF. The DNA for the CDR3 is TGTGCCAGCAGCGTAGAAGTAGGGGGTCGGGTCGAGCAGTACTTC.

This chain uses TRBV24-1 with TRBJ2-2; D may be TRBD2 (5 bases). CDR1 and CDR2 (germline): KGHDR, SFDVKD. The CDR3 spans 16 residues. Trimming removed 3 bases from V and 0 bases from J, with 10 bases in between. CDR3 nucleotides: TGTGCCACCAGTGATCGGGCGGACTCGAACACCGGGGAGCTGTTTTTT. Translation: CATSDRADSNTGELFF.

This clone appeared once. This rearrangement joins TRBV23-1 to TRBJ1-1, with no clear D. TRBV23-1 is given ORF status, its function remaining uncertain. The CDR3 totals 14 residues. The V end lost 6 bases, the J end lost 4 bases, and 15 bases lay between the germline ends. The CDR3 region has the DNA TGCGCCAGCAGCCCCCTTTCGAGGAGCACTGAAGCTTTCTTT. Its translation: CASSPLSRSTEAFF.

The CDR3 sequence is CASSLGEYSNQPQHF. As DNA, the CDR3 is TGTGCCAGCAGTTTAGGGGAGTATAGCAATCAGCCCCAGCATTTT. V gene TRBV28 combines with J gene TRBJ1-5; no reliable D call. Germline values: CDR1 MDHEN, CDR2 SYDVKM. V lost 2 bases and J 0 bases, leaving 8 bases between the germline ends. The CDR3 loop spans 15 amino acids.

The gene calls are TRBV3-1 (or the pseudogene TRBV3-2) and TRBJ1-4, with 8 bases lining up with TRBD1. Trimming at V came to 2 bases and at J to 12 bases, leaving 11 bases not matched to a gene. Germline V gene data show CDR1 as LGHDT and CDR2 as YNNKEL (reference sequence). This CDR3 contains 15 residues. Here the CDR3 reads CASSQTHRGQAELFF. The CDR3 nucleotides read TGTGCCAGCAGCCAAACCCACAGGGGACAGGCGGAACTGTTTTTT.

This chain connects TRBV5-1 to TRBJ1-4, with 11 bases aligning to TRBD1. Unmatched junction bases numbered 8, after V lost 4 bases and J lost 6 bases. The CDR3 loop spans 16 amino acids. Looked up from germline, CDR1 is SGHRS and CDR2 is YFSETQ. The CDR3 reads CASSLPRTGGDEKLFF. The CDR3 DNA follows: TGCGCCAGCAGCCTGCCGCGGACAGGGGGCGATGAAAAACTGTTTTTT.

The rearrangement joins TRBV6-5 to TRBJ2-1, with 12 bases matching TRBD2. Germline CDR1 is MNHEY and CDR2 is SVGAGI. The V segment lost 5 bases and the J segment 7 bases; nucleotides outside the gene matches: 6. The CDR3 totals 15 residues. CDR3 amino acids: CASSRASGRVNEQFF. CDR3 coding DNA: TGTGCCAGCAGTCGGGCTAGCGGGAGGGTAAATGAGCAGTTCTTC.

Comments on this clone: Additional DNA sequences in this sample encode the identical CDR3. This chain connects TRBV5-1 to TRBJ2-5; 12 nucleotides align to TRBD2. In germline, CDR1 is SGHRS, CDR2 YFSETQ. Trimming cost V 3 bases and J 2 bases; bases outside gene matches: 2. This CDR3 spans 15 amino acids. In DNA form, the CDR3 reads TGCGCCAGCAGCTCTGGACTAGCGGGACAAGAGACCCAGTACTTC. It yields the protein CASSSGLAGQETQYF.

The V gene is TRBV7-3, the J gene TRBJ2-1, with a possible D match to TRBD2 (5 bases). The germline CDR1 and CDR2 sequences are SGHTA and FQGTGA. The length of the CDR3 is 15 residues. V was pared by 3 bases and J by 0 bases, with 9 bases between. The chain's CDR3 is CASSLGVSSYNEQFF. CDR3 coding DNA: TGTGCCAGCAGCTTGGGAGTGAGCTCCTACAATGAGCAGTTCTTC.

V gene TRBV14 combines with J gene TRBJ2-5; 7 bases line up with TRBD1. The V and J ends lost 4 bases and 10 bases, in that order; junction bases with no gene match: 6. Germline values: CDR1 SGHDN, CDR2 FVKESK. The CDR3 has 12 residues. CDR3: CASSRDRTGQYF. CDR3 coding DNA: TGTGCCAGCAGCCGAGATCGGACAGGCCAGTACTTC. Complete variable domain (other parts from reference TRBV14 and TRBJ2-5): EAGVTQFPSHSVIEKGQTVTLRCDPISGHDNLYWYRRVMGKEIKFLLHFVKESKQDESGMPNNRFLAERTGGTYSTLKVQPAELEDSGVYFCASSRDRTGQYFGPGTRLLVL.

The chain uses TRBV30 and TRBJ1-1; D possibly corresponds to TRBD1 (5 bases). V was clipped by 3 bases and J by 1 base, with 18 bases between them. The germline gives CDR1 GTSNPN, CDR2 SVGIG (reference sequence). This CDR3 has 16 residues. The CDR3: CAWRFSGLTGNTEAFF. CDR3 DNA: TGTGCCTGGAGATTCTCGGGACTCACGGGGAACACTGAAGCTTTCTTT. The full variable domain, with the rest looked up from reference TRBV30 and TRBJ1-1, is SQTIHQWPATLVQPVGSPLSLECTVEGTSNPNLYWYRQAAGRGLQLLFYSVGIGQISSEVPQNLSASRPQDRQFILSSKKLLLSDSGFYLCAWRFSGLTGNTEAFFGQGTRLTVV.

The genes are TRBV19 and TRBJ1-5; D is uncertain. V was shortened by 3 bases and J by 4 bases, with 10 bases between the two germline ends. The length of the CDR3 is 14 residues. Looked up from germline, CDR1 is LNHDA and CDR2 is SQIVND (reference sequence). The CDR3 coding sequence is TGTGCCAGTAGTATTGGCACAGTTAATCAGCCCCAGCATTTT. Translated, it gives CASSIGTVNQPQHF.

The chain combines TRBV6-1 with TRBJ1-3; D is undetermined. This CDR3 is built from 17 residues. Germline CDR1 MNHNS, CDR2 SASEGT. V lost 2 bases and J 0 bases, leaving 14 bases between the germline ends. The CDR3 reads CASSETRASLSGNTIYF. CDR3 nucleotide sequence: TGTGCCAGCAGTGAAACGAGGGCCTCGCTCTCTGGAAACACCATATATTTT.

The chain combines TRBV29-1 with TRBJ2-3; the match to TRBD1 covers 7 bases. V lost 5 bases and J lost 6; bases outside the gene matches: 17. CDR3 size: 16 residues. Germline CDR1 SQVTM, CDR2 ANQGSEA. The CDR3, as DNA: TGCAGCGTTCGCATGGACAGGTCCTGGTCGGGCGATACGCAGTATTTT. Translation: CSVRMDRSWSGDTQYF.

This rearrangement joins TRBV2 to TRBJ2-2; D is unclear. With 7 bases removed from V and 0 bases from J, the gap between germline ends came to 9 bases. In germline, CDR1 is SNHLY, CDR2 FYNNEI. The CDR3 has 14 amino acids. CDR3 protein: CASIQLANTGELFF. The CDR3 nucleotides are TGTGCCAGCATTCAACTGGCGAACACCGGGGAGCTGTTTTTT. Full variable domain (outside the CDR3, taken from reference TRBV2 and TRBJ2-2): EPEVTQTPSHQVTQMGQEVILRCVPISNHLYFYWYRQILGQKVEFLVSFYNNEISEKSEIFDDQFSVERPDGSNFTLKIRSTKLEDSAMYFCASIQLANTGELFFGEGSRLTVL.

This chain links TRBV6-5 with TRBJ1-5, with TRBD1 matching 7 bases. Per germline, CDR1 MNHEY and CDR2 SVGAGI. Germline trimming cut 6 bases from V and 0 bases from J; bases unmatched to any gene: 2. The CDR3 is made up of 14 amino acids. The CDR3 loop reads CASRTGNSNQPQHF. The CDR3 bases are TGTGCCAGCAGGACAGGGAATAGCAATCAGCCCCAGCATTTT.

The rearrangement uses TRBV29-1 and TRBJ2-1, with TRBD2 matching 11 bases. V dropped 7 bases and J dropped 0; count of bases not matched to a gene: 14. Germline loops: CDR1 SQVTM, CDR2 ANQGSEA. This CDR3 spans 18 amino acids. The CDR3 sequence is CSGARLAGGINSYNEQFF. The CDR3 DNA follows: TGCAGCGGCGCGCGGCTAGCGGGGGGAATAAACTCCTACAATGAGCAGTTCTTC.

This clone was counted only a few times. The CDR3: CASSPHWWERDNEQFF. In DNA, the CDR3 is TGTGCCAGCAGCCCGCATTGGTGGGAGAGGGACAATGAGCAGTTCTTC. The chain joins TRBV7-9 to TRBJ2-1; TRBD2 might be the D (5 bases). The CDR3 extends over 16 amino acids. V lost 5 bases, J lost 5 bases, and 19 bases lay in between. CDR1 SEHNR and CDR2 FQNEAQ come from the germline V gene (reference sequence).

With regard to this clone: The junction departs from the called germline gene at one end, perhaps through a read error. The chain has TRBV2 and TRBJ1-6; D uncertain. Germline CDR1 and CDR2: SNHLY and FYNNEI. This CDR3 spans 12 amino acids. CDR3 sequence reads: CASRNYNSPLHF. The CDR3 bases are TGTGCCAGCAGGAACTATAATTCACCCCTTCACTTT.

The CDR3 loop reads CASSPGRLNTEAFF. The CDR3 DNA is TGTGCCAGCAGTCCCGGCAGGCTGAACACTGAAGCTTTCTTT. The chain joins TRBV2 to TRBJ1-1, with unresolved D. This CDR3 is built from 14 residues. Trimming took off 5 bases at V and 0 bases at J, with 10 bases between the two ends. Germline V lookup: CDR1 SNHLY, CDR2 FYNNEI.